This T cell receptor beta chain was observed in a study of blood T cell repertoires in COVID-19. Overall study context: Sources were T cells, B-cell-depleted T cells, or PBMCs; the material itself was cDNA or gDNA.

In its sample, this clone was seen a few times. TCRdb keeps only in-frame clones here, not all; method: immunoSEQ multiplex PCR. The profile covers about 100,000 clones, with about 85% appearing a single time and 13% taken by the ten largest. The CDR3 runs to 14 residues. V lost 0 bases, J lost 3 bases, and 1 base stayed unmatched. CDR1 is MNHNY and CDR2 is SVGAGI in the germline V gene (reference sequence). The V and J genes are TRBV6-6 and TRBJ2-7, with 8 bases lining up with TRBD2. The sample consisted of peripheral blood. The sequence derives from a man aged 45-60 years with active or convalescent COVID-19. The CDR3 spells CASSYSLAGYEQYF. CDR3 coding DNA: TGTGCCAGCAGTTACTCTCTAGCGGGCTACGAGCAGTACTTC.